This TCR beta chain was observed in a study of T cell changes during pregnancy in multiple sclerosis. The CDR3 runs to 14 residues. Germline CDR1 is MNHEY and CDR2 is SVGAGI. Trimming took 2 bases from V and 6 from J; bases not matched to a gene: 3. Clones were read by immunoSEQ multiplex PCR, and TCRdb kept only the in-frame ones, dropping some. The sample lists roughly 35,000 clones, roughly 90% seen once, with around 4.4% in the top ten. This sample comprised CD8+ T cells from peripheral blood mononuclear cells, obtained after pregnancy. This TCR was sampled from a female donor with multiple sclerosis, enrolled in a pregnancy study. The genes are TRBV6-5 and TRBJ2-3, with 9 bases fitting TRBD2. The DNA for the CDR3 is TGTGCCAGCAGTTACGTGCGGGGGGGGGATACGCAGTATTTT. Its protein is CASSYVRGGDTQYF.